Following are 5 T cell receptor beta chains from one sample sequenced in a study of CD8+CD57+ T cells in acquired aplastic anemia. Researchers used genomic DNA as the template to profile TCR beta VDJ and CDR3. TCRdb processed the reads anew with MiXCR; each CDR3 protein has one entry. The sample holds about 190,000 distinct CDR3 sequences, 54% seen once. The sample comprised sorted CD4+, CD8+, or CD8+CD57+ T cells (not recorded which) from PBMCs. The source of these receptors is a human donor in good health, serving as a control.

The chain has TRBV7-9 and TRBJ1-2; 8 bases align to TRBD1. V gave up 3 bases and J gave up 6 bases; unmatched junction bases: 6. Germline lookup yields CDR1 SEHNR and CDR2 FQNEAQ (reference sequence). The CDR3 consists of 14 residues. DNA of the CDR3: TGTGCCAGCAGCTTTGCTCAGGGGGCTCATGGCTACACCTTC. This gives the protein CASSFAQGAHGYTF.

As concerns this clonotype: An end of the junction does not agree with germline; a read error may underlie this. The genes are TRBV7-6 and TRBJ2-1, with 13 positions matching TRBD2. The CDR3 runs to 18 residues. Germline V gene data show CDR1 as SGHVS and CDR2 as FNYEAQ. CDR3 in amino acids: CASSFGLAGAPRYNEQFF. The CDR3 nucleotides are TGTGCTAGCAGCTTCGGACTAGCGGGGGCCCCCCGCTACAATGAGCAGTTCTTC. Using reference TRBV7-6 and TRBJ2-1 for the parts outside the CDR3, the full variable domain is GAGVSQSPRYKVTKRGQDVALRCDPISGHVSLYWYRQALGQGPEFLTYFNYEAQQDKSGLPNDRFSAERPEGSISTLTIQRTEQRDSAMYRCASSFGLAGAPRYNEQFFGPGTRLTVL.

As concerns this clonotype: The conserved phenylalanine or tryptophan is not found at the CDR3 terminus, so this likely reflects a read error. It is unclear where the CDR3 begins or ends on the DNA, so no DNA is shown, and the CDR3 is as TCRdb lists it. The chain has TRBV6-6 and TRBJ2-7; the table's D call, TRBD2, has no DNA check behind it. The CDR3 length is 13 residues, termini included. Germline CDR1 and CDR2: MNHNY and SVGAGI (reference sequence). CDR3 loop: CASSDSWGGEQCL.

This clonotype has at least ten counts. The rearrangement uses TRBV10-3 and TRBJ1-4; TRBD1 is a possible D gene (6 bases). The CDR3 is 19 amino acids. The germline V and J ends were trimmed by 0 bases and 5 bases, with 22 bases remaining between them. Germline loops: CDR1 ENHRY, CDR2 SYGVKD. The CDR3 loop reads CAISESGGSWTDVNEKLFF. CDR3 bases: TGTGCCATCAGTGAGTCGGGGGGGTCTTGGACAGACGTCAATGAAAAACTGTTTTTT.

J is TRBJ2-7 and V is TRBV25-1; D gene uncertain. The CDR3 totals 14 residues. The V gene's germline CDR1 is MGHDK and CDR2 SYGVNS. Trimming shortened V by 8 bases and J by 2 bases, and 16 bases separated the two germline ends. DNA of the CDR3: TGTGCCAGCGGCCCCCCTCGTAAGGCCTACGAGCAGTACTTC. It specifies CASGPPRKAYEQYF.